The next 3 T cell receptor beta chains were all read from a single sample in a study of T cells in tuberculosis. Time point given: new active TB diagnosis, blood taken before or within 7 days of starting treatment. Data came from immunoSEQ multiplex PCR; TCRdb stores just in-frame clones and leaves some out. The sample yields tens of thousands of clones, under 85% seen once. The specimen was PBMCs, collected at tuberculosis diagnosis. The receptors were gathered from an adult with tuberculosis.

This chain connects TRBV6-5 to TRBJ1-3; TRBD1 might be the D (6 bases). The CDR3 is 13 amino acids. V shed 4 bases and J shed 4 bases, with 8 bases lying between them. Germline lookup yields CDR1 MNHEY and CDR2 SVGAGI. In DNA form, the CDR3 reads TGTGCCAGCAGTTTTGACAGGGGAAACACCATATATTTT. Translating gives CASSFDRGNTIYF.

The rearrangement joins TRBV6-1 to TRBJ2-3; no definite D call. The CDR3 contains 12 residues. Per the germline V gene, CDR1 is MNHNS and CDR2 is SASEGT. V dropped 5 bases and J dropped 5 bases, with 8 bases sitting between them. The CDR3 nucleotides read TGTGCCAGCAGTCGAGGCGGAGATACGCAGTATTTT. Translated, it gives CASSRGGDTQYF.

The chain employs TRBV7-2 and TRBJ1-4; 8 nucleotides match TRBD1. The germline V gene encodes CDR1 SGHTA and CDR2 FQGNSA. The CDR3 is made up of 14 amino acids. V lost 3 bases to trimming and J lost 7 bases; unmatched junction nucleotides: 4. CDR3: CASSFQGAGEKLFF. The CDR3 DNA is TGTGCCAGCAGCTTCCAGGGGGCGGGTGAAAAACTGTTTTTT.